A selection of T cell receptor beta chains follows, all from one sample in a study of blood T cell repertoires in COVID-19. Clones were read by immunoSEQ multiplex PCR, and TCRdb kept only the in-frame ones, dropping some. The data show around 42,000 clones, about 85% seen once. The specimen sequenced was peripheral blood. Receptors were obtained from a woman in her seventies in a cohort sampled during active COVID-19. Both conserved end residues are trimmed from each CDR3. Each record gives: J gene, V gene, D gene, CDR3 protein. A D gene is named only where the DNA matches it firmly.

J: TRBJ1-5
V: TRBV30
D: .
CDR3: AWSGLDGQPQH

J: TRBJ1-1
V: TRBV4-2
D: TRBD1
CDR3: ASSSVPGQGHRAF

J: TRBJ1-5
V: TRBV19
D: .
CDR3: ASSIGGYDQPQH

J: TRBJ1-2
V: TRBV12-3/TRBV12-4
D: TRBD1
CDR3: ASRGDRGEGYT

J: TRBJ2-7
V: TRBV28
D: .
CDR3: ASIGQGLYEQY

J: TRBJ1-2
V: TRBV7-9
D: TRBD1
CDR3: ASSPTGNGYT

J: TRBJ1-1
V: TRBV19
D: TRBD1
CDR3: ASSIDFQGARTEAF

J: TRBJ2-7
V: TRBV28
D: TRBD1
CDR3: ASSSPRQGLSYEQY

J: TRBJ2-7
V: TRBV27
D: TRBD2
CDR3: ASSFSGSYEQY

J: TRBJ1-5
V: TRBV5-8
D: .
CDR3: ASSFIPDQPQH

J: TRBJ1-5
V: TRBV28
D: .
CDR3: ASSLLVGHKTQH

J: TRBJ1-5
V: TRBV18
D: TRBD1
CDR3: ASSTGQGDNQPQH

J: TRBJ2-7
V: TRBV5-1
D: .
CDR3: ASRVADQFYEQY

J: TRBJ2-1
V: TRBV11-2
D: .
CDR3: ASSLGPSSYNEQF

J: TRBJ1-2
V: TRBV29-1
D: .
CDR3: SVEANQGVEDGYT

J: TRBJ2-7
V: TRBV24-1
D: .
CDR3: ATSDPRGSREQY

J: TRBJ1-6
V: TRBV27
D: TRBD1
CDR3: ASSWDRGNSPLH

J: TRBJ2-7
V: TRBV10-2
D: TRBD2
CDR3: ASTRNSGSVYEQY

J: TRBJ2-1
V: TRBV1
D: .
CDR3: TSSLSALNSYNEQF

J: TRBJ2-7
V: TRBV7-3
D: .
CDR3: ASSAQYGGEQY

J: TRBJ1-1
V: TRBV7-9
D: TRBD1
CDR3: ASSRQGDTEAF

J: TRBJ2-7
V: TRBV6-2/TRBV6-3
D: TRBD1
CDR3: ASSFKRGRATYEQY

J: TRBJ2-5
V: TRBV11-3
D: TRBD2
CDR3: ASSSVGRNQETQY

J: TRBJ2-3
V: TRBV2
D: .
CDR3: ASSERAGFTDTQY

J: TRBJ2-3
V: TRBV19
D: TRBD2
CDR3: ASSIVLAGRTDTQY

J: TRBJ2-1
V: TRBV7-2
D: .
CDR3: ASSLGAYPISNEQF

J: TRBJ2-5
V: TRBV18
D: .
CDR3: ASSFGGRGETQY